The next 31 T cell receptor beta chains were all read from a single sample in a study of OX40 agonist ivuxolimab in advanced cancers. Library preparation used the immunoSEQ multiplex PCR assay. Here the immuneACCESS table is served through TCRdb, limited to in-frame sequences with V and J called. Missing clones are a known gap in these copies; in checked studies unresolved V genes cover under half, and the rest lacks a known reason. A total of approximately 15,000 clones appear in this sample, almost 95% of them only once. Of the sample, roughly 7.7% is held by the ten largest clones. The sequencing here drew on CD4+ or CD8+ T cells sorted from blood, taken in a trial of the OX40 agonist ivuxolimab. Receptor source: an adult with an advanced solid tumor such as melanoma, head and neck, liver or kidney cancer.

The chain employs TRBV14 and TRBJ2-7; unclear D gene. Looked up from germline, CDR1 is SGHDN and CDR2 is FVKESK. CDR3 size: 12 residues. V lost 3 bases and J lost 3, with 6 bases in between. As DNA, the CDR3 is TGTGCCAGCAGCCATTCCGACTACGAGCAGTACTTC. This translates into CASSHSDYEQYF.

The CDR3 nucleotides read TGTGCCAGCAGCTCAGCGCTATGGGAGCAGTTCTTC. Translation gives CASSSALWEQFF. This chain joins TRBV7-9 and TRBJ2-1; D remains unclear. The germline CDR1 and CDR2 sequences are SEHNR and FQNEAQ (reference sequence). V lost 4 bases and J lost 10, with 11 bases in between. The CDR3 length is 12 residues.

The chain has TRBV5-1 and TRBJ2-7; D not certain. The germline V and J ends were trimmed by 4 bases and 4 bases, with 18 bases remaining between them. The CDR3 has 15 amino acids. Germline CDR1 reads SGHRS; CDR2 reads YFSETQ. The CDR3 nucleotides read TGCGCCAGCAGCATGGACCCGACGGTTTTGTACGAGCAGTACTTC. This codes for CASSMDPTVLYEQYF.

The chain links TRBV5-1 to TRBJ1-4; D is perhaps TRBD1 (6 bases). The CDR3 sequence is 16 residues long. The germline V gene encodes CDR1 SGHRS and CDR2 YFSETQ. V was pared by 0 bases and J by 6 bases, with 15 bases between. CDR3 sequence: CASSLGSGGGDEKLFF. Written as DNA, the CDR3 is TGCGCCAGCAGCTTGGGGTCGGGGGGCGGTGATGAAAAACTGTTTTTT.

The genes are TRBV7-3 and TRBJ2-3; tentative D call: TRBD2 (5 bases). CDR1 is SGHTA, CDR2 FQGTGA, per germline. This CDR3 region has 17 residues. V was shortened by 5 bases and J by 0 bases, with 18 bases between the two germline ends. For the CDR3, the DNA is TGTGCCAGCAGCCTTCTTAACCTTAGAGGGAGCACAGATACGCAGTATTTT. Protein product: CASSLLNLRGSTDTQYF. Combining the CDR3 with reference TRBV7-3 and TRBJ2-3 gives the whole variable domain GAGVSQTPSNKVTEKGKYVELRCDPISGHTALYWYRQSLGQGPEFLIYFQGTGAADDSGLPNDRFFAVRPEGSVSTLKIQRTERGDSAVYLCASSLLNLRGSTDTQYFGPGTRLTVL.

The chain couples TRBV27 to TRBJ1-5; weak D call: TRBD1 (5 bases). The germline V gene has CDR1 MNHEY and CDR2 SMNVEV (reference sequence). The length of the CDR3 is 15 residues. V dropped 6 bases and J dropped 2 bases, with 14 bases sitting between them. The CDR3 is CASRAGLRGNQPQHF. The DNA for the CDR3 is TGTGCCAGCAGGGCGGGGCTTCGTGGCAATCAGCCCCAGCATTTT.

This chain connects TRBV27 to TRBJ2-1, with D tentatively TRBD2 (5 bases). The CDR3 covers 13 residues. The germline CDR1 and CDR2 sequences are MNHEY and SMNVEV (reference sequence). The ends were cut back, 0 bases at V and 10 bases at J, with 10 bases in the middle. CDR3: CASSLSNGLEQFF. Written as DNA, the CDR3 is TGTGCCAGCAGTTTATCAAACGGACTGGAGCAGTTCTTC.

The chain uses TRBV11-3 and TRBJ2-3, with 7 bases matching TRBD2. The V gene end was trimmed by 0 bases and the J gene end by 5 bases; junction bases not matched to a gene: 5. The CDR3 length is 15 residues. Germline V gene data show CDR1 as SGHNT and CDR2 as YENEEA. The CDR3 coding sequence is TGTGCCAGCAGCTTAGAGGGCTCGGGGGGAGATACGCAGTATTTT. Protein product: CASSLEGSGGDTQYF.

CDR3 loop: CASSLWPLNGGMYEQYF. DNA of the CDR3: TGCGCCAGCAGCTTGTGGCCCCTCAACGGGGGAATGTACGAGCAGTACTTC. The chain is built from TRBV5-1 and TRBJ2-7; D possibly corresponds to TRBD2 (6 bases). This CDR3 region has 17 residues. V was trimmed by 1 base and J by 4 bases, leaving 21 bases between them. Germline-derived CDR1 and CDR2 are SGHRS and YFSETQ. The variable domain in full, completed from reference TRBV5-1 and TRBJ2-7, reads KAGVTQTPRYLIKTRGQQVTLSCSPISGHRSVSWYQQTPGQGLQFLFEYFSETQRNKGNFPGRFSGRQFSNSRSEMNVSTLELGDSALYLCASSLWPLNGGMYEQYFGPGTRLTVT.

This rearrangement joins TRBV27 to TRBJ2-7; no reliable D call. The V gene lost 1 base and the J gene lost 1 base, with 8 bases spanning the gap. This CDR3 is built from 14 residues. Germline V gene lookup returns CDR1 MNHEY and CDR2 SMNVEV (reference sequence). The chain's CDR3 is CASSLWSESYEQYF. CDR3 nucleotides: TGTGCCAGCAGTTTATGGAGTGAGTCCTACGAGCAGTACTTC.

The chain has TRBV9 and TRBJ2-3; D gene uncertain. Germline CDR1 is SGDLS and CDR2 is YYNGEE. V was cut by 0 bases and J by 1 base, with 9 bases left in between. The CDR3 totals 15 residues. The CDR3 spells CASSVDGRGTDTQYF. The CDR3 DNA reads TGTGCCAGCAGCGTAGACGGTCGGGGCACAGATACGCAGTATTTT.

V usage is TRBV28 and J usage is TRBJ2-7; TRBD2 agrees at 7 bases. With V trimmed by 2 bases and J by 1 base, 5 bases remained unmatched. This CDR3 spans 15 amino acids. Per germline, CDR1 MDHEN and CDR2 SYDVKM. DNA for the CDR3: TGTGCCAGCAGTTTAAACGGGCGGGAGTCCTACGAGCAGTACTTC. Translation: CASSLNGRESYEQYF.

The count of this clone is one. The chain has TRBV4-1 and TRBJ1-5; possible D gene TRBD1, 6 bases. The CDR3 runs 15 residues. Germline values: CDR1 MGHRA, CDR2 YSYEKL. V was cut by 3 bases and J by 3 bases, with 12 bases left in between. Written as DNA, the CDR3 is TGCGCCAGCAGCCAGAACGGACAGCACAATCAGCCCCAGCATTTT. It codes for CASSQNGQHNQPQHF.

The chain couples TRBV14 to TRBJ2-5; D not certain. The CDR3 sequence is 12 residues long. Trimming took off 1 base at V and 5 bases at J, with 5 bases between the two ends. The germline V gene encodes CDR1 SGHDN and CDR2 FVKESK. CDR3 loop: CASSQGGETQYF. CDR3 DNA: TGTGCCAGCAGCCAAGGGGGTGAGACCCAGTACTTC. Looking up the rest from reference TRBV14 and TRBJ2-5 gives the full variable domain: EAGVTQFPSHSVIEKGQTVTLRCDPISGHDNLYWYRRVMGKEIKFLLHFVKESKQDESGMPNNRFLAERTGGTYSTLKVQPAELEDSGVYFCASSQGGETQYFGPGTRLLVL.

The rearrangement uses TRBV6-5 and TRBJ1-1; 7 nucleotides line up with TRBD1. With 5 bases clipped from V and 6 bases from J, the junction kept 9 bases outside the gene matches. In germline, CDR1 is MNHEY, CDR2 SVGAGI. The CDR3 runs 14 residues. For the CDR3, the DNA is TGTGCCAGCAGTCCCCCAGGGGGTGGGCCTGAAGCTTTCTTT. The encoded protein is CASSPPGGGPEAFF.

The chain recombines TRBV7-8 with TRBJ2-1; 11 bases agree with TRBD2. Germline CDR1 SGHVS, CDR2 FQNEAQ. The CDR3 is 16 residues long. Unmatched junction bases numbered 14, after V lost 8 bases and J lost 8 bases. CDR3 DNA sequence: TGTGCCAGCGGCCCCCCAGCGGGACTAGCGGCCCATGAGCAGTTCTTC. It encodes CASGPPAGLAAHEQFF. Using reference TRBV7-8 and TRBJ2-1 for the parts outside the CDR3, the full variable domain is GAGVSQSPRYKVAKRGQDVALRCDPISGHVSLFWYQQALGQGPEFLTYFQNEAQLDKSGLPSDRFFAERPEGSVSTLKIQRTQQEDSAVYLCASGPPAGLAAHEQFFGPGTRLTVL.

This chain links TRBV19 with TRBJ2-7, with D perhaps TRBD2 (5 bases). CDR3 length equals 13 residues. The V end lost 1 base, the J end lost 3 bases, and 7 bases lay between the germline ends. Per the germline V gene, CDR1 is LNHDA and CDR2 is SQIVND (reference sequence). CDR3 sequence reads: CASSIGESYEQYF. The CDR3 DNA sequence: TGTGCCAGTAGTATAGGGGAGAGCTACGAGCAGTACTTC.

The V and J genes are TRBV28 and TRBJ2-3; D is unclear. V dropped 8 bases and J dropped 6 bases, with 9 bases sitting between them. The CDR3 length is 11 residues. Germline loops: CDR1 MDHEN, CDR2 SYDVKM. CDR3 amino acids: CASELLDTQYF. The CDR3 DNA follows: TGTGCCAGCGAGCTACTCGATACGCAGTATTTT.

The V and J genes are TRBV6-6 and TRBJ2-1, with D possibly matching TRBD2 (6 bases). With 8 bases removed from V and 7 bases from J, the gap between germline ends came to 9 bases. The CDR3 is 11 amino acids. Germline V gives CDR1 MNHNY, CDR2 SVGAGI (reference sequence). The chain's CDR3 is CASLGGNEQFF. In DNA form, the CDR3 reads TGTGCCAGCCTTGGGGGGAATGAGCAGTTCTTC.

The chain has TRBV6-5 and TRBJ1-1, with unresolved D. The CDR3 is 13 amino acids. V gave up 0 bases and J gave up 0 bases, with 2 bases separating them. The germline V gene encodes CDR1 MNHEY and CDR2 SVGAGI. The CDR3 is CASSYSLNTEAFF. DNA for the CDR3: TGTGCCAGCAGTTACTCGCTGAACACTGAAGCTTTCTTT.

V usage is TRBV9 and J usage is TRBJ1-1; TRBD1 agrees at 9 bases. Germline V gene lookup returns CDR1 SGDLS and CDR2 YYNGEE. V dropped 4 bases and J dropped 5; count of bases not matched to a gene: 9. This CDR3 contains 15 residues. CDR3: CASSLQGTGSTEAFF. The CDR3 nucleotides are TGTGCCAGCAGCCTCCAAGGGACAGGGTCTACTGAAGCTTTCTTT.

V usage is TRBV4-1 and J usage is TRBJ2-7, with 11 bases aligning to TRBD1. The CDR3 length is 18 residues. CDR1 and CDR2 (germline): MGHRA, YSYEKL. V gave up 1 base and J gave up 4 bases; unmatched junction bases: 12. This CDR3 is CASSQVLPTGTGGYEQYF. In nucleotides, the CDR3 is TGCGCCAGCAGCCAAGTTCTCCCCACCGGGACAGGGGGATACGAGCAGTACTTC.

The chain recombines TRBV11-3 with TRBJ2-7; TRBD1 is a possible D gene (5 bases). Trimming stripped 4 bases from V and 4 bases from J, with 14 bases between. CDR3 length equals 14 residues. In germline, CDR1 is SGHNT, CDR2 YENEEA. CDR3 sequence (DNA): TGTGCCAGCAGCTCCTACCAAACAGGATACGAGCAGTACTTC. Amino acids: CASSSYQTGYEQYF.

The chain carries TRBV28 and TRBJ1-1, with D possibly being TRBD1 (6 bases). Trimming took 7 bases from V and 3 from J, leaving 9 bases between them. CDR3 length equals 12 residues. The germline V gene encodes CDR1 MDHEN and CDR2 SYDVKM. The CDR3 nucleotides are TGTGCCAGCATGGGGGGCGACACTGAAGCTTTCTTT. Translation gives CASMGGDTEAFF.

The chain uses TRBV5-4 and TRBJ1-3; no reliable D call. The CDR3 length is 15 residues. The V end was cut by 0 bases, the J end by 0 bases, with 7 bases between. In germline, CDR1 is SGHNT, CDR2 YYREEE (reference sequence). The CDR3 DNA follows: TGTGCCAGCAGCTTGGCGGGCCCCTCTGGAAACACCATATATTTT. Translated: CASSLAGPSGNTIYF.

This clone was observed a single time. The CDR3 sequence is CSVKQGYEQYF. The CDR3 DNA reads TGCAGCGTGAAACAGGGCTACGAGCAGTACTTC. The chain recombines TRBV29-1 with TRBJ2-7; tentatively, D is TRBD1 (6 bases). CDR3 length: 11 residues. V dropped 6 bases and J dropped 3 bases, with 9 bases sitting between them. CDR1 and CDR2 from the germline V gene are SQVTM and ANQGSEA.

The chain uses TRBV13 and TRBJ2-1; D is uncertain. The ends were cut back, 4 bases at V and 9 bases at J, with 10 bases in the middle. In germline, CDR1 is PRHDT, CDR2 FYEKMQ (reference sequence). CDR3 length equals 12 residues. CDR3 protein: CASSSIVREQFF. CDR3 DNA: TGTGCCAGCAGCTCCATTGTCCGTGAGCAGTTCTTC.

The chain links TRBV6-5 to TRBJ2-3; D perhaps matches TRBD2 (6 bases). CDR3 length: 14 amino acids. Germline V gene lookup returns CDR1 MNHEY and CDR2 SVGAGI. Trimming pared 7 bases from V and 6 bases from J, leaving 17 bases between. CDR3 protein: CASTEAGRGDTQYF. CDR3 sequence (DNA): TGTGCCAGCACTGAAGCGGGTCGGGGGGATACGCAGTATTTT.

The chain uses TRBV5-6 and TRBJ2-5; D is possibly TRBD2 (6 bases). The germline V and J ends were trimmed by 4 bases and 1 base, with 20 bases remaining between them. CDR1 is SGHDT and CDR2 is YYEEEE in the germline V gene. The CDR3 sequence is 17 residues long. The CDR3 DNA sequence: TGTGCCAGCAGCCTGTACGGGACTGGGCTTGGCCAAGAGACCCAGTACTTC. This codes for CASSLYGTGLGQETQYF.

The V and J genes are TRBV30 and TRBJ1-1; D not resolved. V lost 1 base, J lost 11 bases, and 17 bases lay in between. This CDR3 comprises 13 residues. CDR1 GTSNPN and CDR2 SVGIG come from the germline V gene (reference sequence). The CDR3 coding sequence is TGTGCCTGGAGTGGTGAGACCAGGAGGGTGGCTTTCTTT. It codes for CAWSGETRRVAFF. The variable domain in full, completed from reference TRBV30 and TRBJ1-1, reads SQTIHQWPATLVQPVGSPLSLECTVEGTSNPNLYWYRQAAGRGLQLLFYSVGIGQISSEVPQNLSASRPQDRQFILSSKKLLLSDSGFYLCAWSGETRRVAFFGQGTRLTVV.

The chain recombines TRBV11-2 with TRBJ1-6; unclear D gene. CDR1 and CDR2 (germline): SGHAT, FQNNGV. The CDR3 is 15 residues long. Between the trimmed V and J ends, which lost 7 bases and 7 bases, there was a span of 17 bases. DNA for the CDR3: TGTGCCAGCACTTCTCTACCGGCGGAAAATTCACCCCTCCACTTT. Residues: CASTSLPAENSPLHF. Drawing the rest from reference TRBV11-2 and TRBJ1-6, the complete variable domain is EAGVAQSPRYKIIEKRQSVAFWCNPISGHATLYWYQQILGQGPKLLIQFQNNGVVDDSQLPKDRFSAERLKGVDSTLKIQPAKLEDSAVYLCASTSLPAENSPLHFGNGTRLTVT.